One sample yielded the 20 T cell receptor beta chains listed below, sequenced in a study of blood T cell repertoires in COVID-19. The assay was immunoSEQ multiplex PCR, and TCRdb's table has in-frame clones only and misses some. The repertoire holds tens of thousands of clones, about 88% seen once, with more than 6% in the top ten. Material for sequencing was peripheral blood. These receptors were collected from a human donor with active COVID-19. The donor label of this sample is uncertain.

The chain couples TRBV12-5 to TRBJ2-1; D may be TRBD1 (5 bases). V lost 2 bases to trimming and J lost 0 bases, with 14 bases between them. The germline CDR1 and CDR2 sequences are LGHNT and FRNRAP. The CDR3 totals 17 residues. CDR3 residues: CASGLSYRQSSYNEQFF. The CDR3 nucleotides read TGTGCTAGTGGTTTGTCCTATCGACAGAGCTCCTACAATGAGCAGTTCTTC.

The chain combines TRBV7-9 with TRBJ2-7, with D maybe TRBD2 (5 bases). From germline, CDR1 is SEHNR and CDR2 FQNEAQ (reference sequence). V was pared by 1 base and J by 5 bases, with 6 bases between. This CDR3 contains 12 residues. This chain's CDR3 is CASSLGADEQYF. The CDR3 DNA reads TGTGCCAGCAGCTTAGGAGCGGACGAGCAGTACTTC. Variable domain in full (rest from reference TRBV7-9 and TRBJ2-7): DTGVSQNPRHKITKRGQNVTFRCDPISEHNRLYWYRQTLGQGPEFLTYFQNEAQLEKSRLLSDRFSAERPKGSFSTLEIQRTEQGDSAMYLCASSLGADEQYFGPGTRLTVT.

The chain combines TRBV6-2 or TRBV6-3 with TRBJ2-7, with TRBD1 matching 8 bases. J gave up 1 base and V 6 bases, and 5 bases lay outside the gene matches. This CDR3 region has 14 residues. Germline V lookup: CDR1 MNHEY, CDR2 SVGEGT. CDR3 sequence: CASSGTGRSYEQYF. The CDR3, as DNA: TGTGCCAGCAGCGGGACAGGTCGTTCCTACGAGCAGTACTTC.

CDR3 region: CASSYSPTSGIYNEQFF. CDR3 coding DNA: TGTGCCAGCAGTTACTCTCCTACTAGCGGGATATACAATGAGCAGTTCTTC. The chain employs TRBV6-2 or TRBV6-3 and TRBJ2-1, with 10 bases lining up with TRBD2. CDR1 and CDR2 (germline): MNHEY, SVGEGT. The length of the CDR3 is 17 residues. Unmatched junction bases numbered 6, after V lost 0 bases and J lost 4 bases.

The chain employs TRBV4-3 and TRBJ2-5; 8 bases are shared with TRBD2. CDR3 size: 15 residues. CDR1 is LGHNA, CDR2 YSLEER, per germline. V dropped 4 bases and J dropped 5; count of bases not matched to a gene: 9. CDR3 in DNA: TGCGCCAGCAGCCTTCGGGAGGGCCTCGGTGAGACCCAGTACTTC. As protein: CASSLREGLGETQYF.

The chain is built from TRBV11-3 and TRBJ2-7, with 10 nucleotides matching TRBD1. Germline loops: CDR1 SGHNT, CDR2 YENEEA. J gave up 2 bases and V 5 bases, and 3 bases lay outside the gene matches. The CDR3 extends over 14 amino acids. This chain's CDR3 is CASSRGQGAYEQYF. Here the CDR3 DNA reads TGTGCCAGCAGCAGAGGACAGGGGGCCTACGAGCAGTACTTC.

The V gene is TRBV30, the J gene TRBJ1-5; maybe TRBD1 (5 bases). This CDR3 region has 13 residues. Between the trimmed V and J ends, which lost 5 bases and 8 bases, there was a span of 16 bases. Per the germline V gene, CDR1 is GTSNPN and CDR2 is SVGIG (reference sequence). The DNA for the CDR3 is TGTGCCTGGGACGCTCAGGGCGGCGAGCCCCAGCATTTT. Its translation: CAWDAQGGEPQHF.

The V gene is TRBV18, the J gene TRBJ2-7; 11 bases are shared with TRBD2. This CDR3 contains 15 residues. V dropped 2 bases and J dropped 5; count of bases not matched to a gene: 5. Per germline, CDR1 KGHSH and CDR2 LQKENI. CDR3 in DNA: TGTGCCAGCTCACCATCACTGACTAGCGGGGACGAGCAGTACTTC. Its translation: CASSPSLTSGDEQYF.

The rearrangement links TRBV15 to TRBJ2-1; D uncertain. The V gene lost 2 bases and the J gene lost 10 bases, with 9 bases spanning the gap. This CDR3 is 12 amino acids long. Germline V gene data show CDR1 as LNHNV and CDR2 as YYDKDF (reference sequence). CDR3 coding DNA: TGTGCCACCAGCAGATTGCGAGTGGAGCAGTTCTTC. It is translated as CATSRLRVEQFF.

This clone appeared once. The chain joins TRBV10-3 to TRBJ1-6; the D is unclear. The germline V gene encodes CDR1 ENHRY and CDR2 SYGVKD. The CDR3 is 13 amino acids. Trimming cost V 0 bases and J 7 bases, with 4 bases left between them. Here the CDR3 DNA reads TGTGCCATCAGTGAGTCCGGGAATTCACCCCTCCACTTT. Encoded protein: CAISESGNSPLHF.

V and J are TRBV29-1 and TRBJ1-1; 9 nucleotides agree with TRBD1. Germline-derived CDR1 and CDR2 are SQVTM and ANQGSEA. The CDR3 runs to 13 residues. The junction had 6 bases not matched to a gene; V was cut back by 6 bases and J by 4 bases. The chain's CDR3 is CSVGTGIGTEAFF. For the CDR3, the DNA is TGCAGCGTGGGGACAGGGATTGGCACTGAAGCTTTCTTT. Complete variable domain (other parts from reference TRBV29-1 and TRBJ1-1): SAVISQKPSRDICQRGTSLTIQCQVDSQVTMMFWYRQQPGQSLTLIATANQGSEATYESGFVIDKFPISRPNLTFSTLTVSNMSPEDSSIYLCSVGTGIGTEAFFGQGTRLTVV.

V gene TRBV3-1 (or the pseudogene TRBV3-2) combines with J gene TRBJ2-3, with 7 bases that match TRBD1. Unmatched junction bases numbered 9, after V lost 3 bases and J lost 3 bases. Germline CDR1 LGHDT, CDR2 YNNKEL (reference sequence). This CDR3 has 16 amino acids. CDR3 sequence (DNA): TGTGCCAGCAGCCAGCACCGACAGGGATGGACAGATACGCAGTATTTT. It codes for CASSQHRQGWTDTQYF.

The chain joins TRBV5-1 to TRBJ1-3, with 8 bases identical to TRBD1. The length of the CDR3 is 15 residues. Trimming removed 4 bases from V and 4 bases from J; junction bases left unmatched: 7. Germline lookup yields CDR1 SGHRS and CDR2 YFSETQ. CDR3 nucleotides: TGCGCCAGCAGCGCCTCGACAGGGGCCGGAAACACCATATATTTT. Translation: CASSASTGAGNTIYF.

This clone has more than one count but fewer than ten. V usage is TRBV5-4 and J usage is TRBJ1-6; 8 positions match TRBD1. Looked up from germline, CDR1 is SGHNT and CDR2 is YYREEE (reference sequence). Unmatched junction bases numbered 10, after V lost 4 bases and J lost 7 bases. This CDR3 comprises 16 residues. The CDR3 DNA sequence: TGTGCCAGCAGCCCTGACCCTGACAGGGGAAATTCACCCCTCCACTTT. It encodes CASSPDPDRGNSPLHF.

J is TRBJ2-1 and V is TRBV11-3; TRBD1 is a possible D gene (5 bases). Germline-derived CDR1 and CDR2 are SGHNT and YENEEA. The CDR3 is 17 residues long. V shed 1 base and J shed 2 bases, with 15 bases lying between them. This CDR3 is CASSLVTGRTPYNEQFF. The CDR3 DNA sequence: TGTGCCAGCAGCTTAGTAACAGGCCGCACTCCCTACAATGAGCAGTTCTTC.

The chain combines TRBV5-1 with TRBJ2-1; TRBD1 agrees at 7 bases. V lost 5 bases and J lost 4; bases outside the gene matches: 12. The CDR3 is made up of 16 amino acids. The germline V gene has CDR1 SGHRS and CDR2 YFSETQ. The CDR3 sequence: CASRTYWTGGYNEQFF. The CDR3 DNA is TGCGCCAGCAGGACCTACTGGACAGGCGGTTACAATGAGCAGTTCTTC.

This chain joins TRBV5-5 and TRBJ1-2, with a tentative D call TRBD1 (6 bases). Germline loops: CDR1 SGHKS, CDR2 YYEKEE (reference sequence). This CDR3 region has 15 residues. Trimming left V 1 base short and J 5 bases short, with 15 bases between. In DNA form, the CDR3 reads TGTGCCAGCAGCTTGTTGGTGACAGGCGATTATGGCTACACCTTC. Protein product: CASSLLVTGDYGYTF.

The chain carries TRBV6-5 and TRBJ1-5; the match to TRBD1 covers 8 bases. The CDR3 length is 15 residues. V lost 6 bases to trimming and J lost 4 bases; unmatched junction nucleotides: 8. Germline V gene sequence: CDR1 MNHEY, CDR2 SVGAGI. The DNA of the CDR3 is TGTGCCAGCAGGAGAGGACAGGGCCGGAATCAGCCCCAGCATTTT. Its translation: CASRRGQGRNQPQHF.

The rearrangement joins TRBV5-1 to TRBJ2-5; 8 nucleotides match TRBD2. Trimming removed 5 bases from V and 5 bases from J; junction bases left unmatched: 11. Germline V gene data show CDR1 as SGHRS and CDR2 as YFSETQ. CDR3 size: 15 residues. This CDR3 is CASRSTGGQAETQYF. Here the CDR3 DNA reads TGCGCCAGCAGATCCACGGGAGGGCAGGCGGAGACCCAGTACTTC.

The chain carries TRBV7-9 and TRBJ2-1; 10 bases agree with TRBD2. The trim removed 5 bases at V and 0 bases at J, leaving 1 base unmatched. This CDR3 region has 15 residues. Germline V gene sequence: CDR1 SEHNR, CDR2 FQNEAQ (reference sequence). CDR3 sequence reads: CASSPSGSSYNEQFF. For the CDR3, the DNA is TGTGCCAGCAGCCCTAGCGGGAGCTCCTACAATGAGCAGTTCTTC.